These T cell receptor beta chains were read from a single sample in a study of human T cells and chemical hapten exposure. One entry per CDR3 protein, called by TCRdb with MiXCR from the RACE reads. The table includes some 100,000 distinct CDR3 sequences, roughly a tenth detected once. The specimen comprised whole blood, sampled in connection with sensitization to the hapten diphenylcyclopropenone (DPC). The receptors originated from a woman in her thirties or forties with alopecia areata. Some clones in this sample may be carry-over from other donors' samples. Each CDR3 is given with its conserved first and last residue. The D gene is left open where the match is weak. The size entry is marked missing in some rows and otherwise reads once, few, many or a size class.

>TRBD2|16|TRBJ2-3|NA|TRBV5-4
TGTGCCAGCAGCTTCCCGGGACTAGAGAGCCCAGATACGCAGTATTTT
CASSFPGLESPDTQYF
>NA|14|TRBJ2-1|NA|TRBV2
TGTGCCAGCAGGGGGGATCTCGTCTACAATGAGCAGTTCTTC
CASRGDLVYNEQFF
>NA|15|TRBJ1-3|many|TRBV7-8
TGTGCCAGCAGCTTAGCCACGGTCTCTGGAAACACCATATATTTT
CASSLATVSGNTIYF
>TRBD1|13|TRBJ2-5|NA|TRBV7-7
TGTGCTAGCAGGGGACAGGGTGAAGAGACCCAGTACTTC
CASRGQGEETQYF
>TRBD1|18|TRBJ2-7|many|TRBV7-9
TGTGCCAGCAGCTTTCCCGTTACCGACAGGGGGGACTCCTACGAGCAGTACTTC
CASSFPVTDRGDSYEQYF
>NA|12|TRBJ1-2|NA|TRBV20-1
TGCAGTGCTATCAGGGGAATGGAGGGCTACACCTTC
CSAIRGMEGYTF
>NA|15|TRBJ1-1|NA|TRBV20-1
TGCAGTGCTAGAGATTCCGGCAGGGGAAACACTGAAGCTTTCTTT
CSARDSGRGNTEAFF
>NA|13|TRBJ2-7|NA|TRBV29-1
TGCAGCGTTGAAGATCGCCGGACCTACGAGCAGTACTTC
CSVEDRRTYEQYF
>NA|16|TRBJ2-1|few|TRBV12-3/TRBV12-4
TGTGCCAGCAGTAAGGGCCCGACTGGTTCCTACAATGAGCAGTTCTTC
CASSKGPTGSYNEQFF
>NA|12|TRBJ1-2|NA|TRBV10-3
TGTGCCATCTATGGGCAGGACGATGGCTACACCTTC
CAIYGQDDGYTF
>NA|16|TRBJ2-5|NA|TRBV3-1
TGTGCCAGCAGCCAAGGGCAGGGGACCCGCCAAGAGACCCAGTACTTC
CASSQGQGTRQETQYF
>TRBD2|16|TRBJ2-1|NA|TRBV18
TGTGCCAGCTCATCTCCCGGGACTAGCGGGAACAATGAGCAGTTCTTC
CASSSPGTSGNNEQFF
>NA|13|TRBJ1-1|many|TRBV4-1
TGCGCCAGCAGCCAAAGCAGGGTTTCTGAAGCTTTCTTT
CASSQSRVSEAFF
>NA|12|TRBJ1-4|many|TRBV7-9
TGTGCCAGCAGCACCAAGACGGAAAAACTGTTTTTT
CASSTKTEKLFF
>NA|13|TRBJ1-5|NA|TRBV27
TGTGCCAGCAGTTTGGCACGCAATCAGCCCCAGCATTTT
CASSLARNQPQHF
>TRBD2|14|TRBJ2-1|many|TRBV2
TGTGCCACTATGTTAGCGGGAGCCTACAATGAGCAGTTCTTC
CATMLAGAYNEQFF
>TRBD2|14|TRBJ2-2|NA|TRBV19
TGTGCCAGTAGTATCGGACTAGCGGCCGGGGAGCTGTTTTTT
CASSIGLAAGELFF
>NA|10|TRBJ2-1|few|TRBV29-1
TGCAGCGCTACTAGCAATGAGCAGTTCTTC
CSATSNEQFF
>NA|14|TRBJ2-7|NA|TRBV9
TGTGCCAGCAGCCCCGGGACTTGGAGCTACGAGCAGTACTTC
CASSPGTWSYEQYF
>TRBD2|14|TRBJ2-1|NA|TRBV19
TGTGCCAGTAGTATTGGAGGGAGGGCTAATGAGCAGTTCTTC
CASSIGGRANEQFF
>NA|14|TRBJ2-5|few|TRBV4-2
TGTGCCAGCAGCCAAGGAGGTGTCCAAGAGACCCAGTACTTC
CASSQGGVQETQYF
>NA|13|TRBJ1-1|few|TRBV7-2
TGTGCCAGCAGGGGCTTGTGGGGGACTGAAGCTTTCTTT
CASRGLWGTEAFF
>NA|15|TRBJ2-5|NA|TRBV5-6
TGTGCCAGCAACCCAGGAAAGGGGTACCAAGAGACCCAGTACTTC
CASNPGKGYQETQYF
>TRBD2|17|TRBJ2-2|many|TRBV4-1
TGCGCCAGCAGCCCGTACCCGAGCGGGAGAAACACCGGGGAGCTGTTTTTT
CASSPYPSGRNTGELFF
>NA|16|TRBJ2-7|once|TRBV12-3/TRBV12-4
TGTGCCAGCAGTCCTCCCAGACTGGGTGGATCCTACGAGCAGTACTTC
CASSPPRLGGSYEQYF
>TRBD1|12|TRBJ1-1|NA|TRBV29-1
TGCAGCGTTGTAGGGGGCATCACTGAAGCTTTCTTT
CSVVGGITEAFF
>NA|12|TRBJ2-3|many|TRBV7-6
TGTGCCAGCAGCTTGGGAACATATACGCAGTATTTT
CASSLGTYTQYF
>NA|14|TRBJ2-7|many|TRBV12-3/TRBV12-4
TGTGCCAGCAGTTTAGTCGGACTTTCCTACGAGCAGTACTTC
CASSLVGLSYEQYF
>NA|16|TRBJ2-1|NA|TRBV19
TGTGCCAGTAGTAGCCAGAGGGATACCTCCTACAATGAGCAGTTCTTC
CASSSQRDTSYNEQFF
>TRBD1|15|TRBJ2-7|few|TRBV5-1
TGCGCCAGCAGCTTGGAGGGACAGGGACCTTACGAGCAGTACTTC
CASSLEGQGPYEQYF
>NA|14|TRBJ2-7|few|TRBV7-4
TGTGCCAGCACCCAGTTGGCAGATAACTACGAGCAGTACTTC
CASTQLADNYEQYF
>NA|13|TRBJ2-3|few|TRBV7-9
TGTGCCAGCAATATCCGGGGAGCAGATACGCAGTATTTT
CASNIRGADTQYF
>TRBD1|12|TRBJ1-5|many|TRBV12-3/TRBV12-4
TGTGCCAGCAGCCTGACAGGGTCGCCCCAGCATTTT
CASSLTGSPQHF
>TRBD1|16|TRBJ1-1|few|TRBV7-3
TGTGCCAGCAGCCCTACTGCGGGGGACAGGGGCACTGAAGCTTTCTTT
CASSPTAGDRGTEAFF
>TRBD2|17|TRBJ2-2|many|TRBV19
TGTGCCAGTAGCCCGGACAGCGGGGGAACGAACACCGGGGAGCTGTTTTTT
CASSPDSGGTNTGELFF
>NA|14|TRBJ1-5|few|TRBV28
TGTGCCAGCACCTGGACGGTACCTGGGCAGCCCCAGCATTTT
CASTWTVPGQPQHF
>NA|14|TRBJ1-3|few|TRBV5-1
TGCGCCAGCAGCATTACAGGCACTGGAAACACCATATATTTT
CASSITGTGNTIYF
>NA|13|TRBJ1-6|NA|TRBV30
TGTGCCTGGAGGGGGGTGTACAATTCACCCCTCCACTTT
CAWRGVYNSPLHF
>NA|14|TRBJ2-7|few|TRBV20-1
TGCAGTGCTAGAGATTGGGGGCGGGTATACGAGCAGTACTTC
CSARDWGRVYEQYF
>NA|13|TRBJ1-1|few|TRBV10-3
TGTGCCATCAACGCTAAGAGAGAAGTTGAAGCTTTCTTT
CAINAKREVEAFF
>NA|14|TRBJ2-7|NA|TRBV12-3/TRBV12-4
TGTGCCAGCCGCCCGAGTAGCGGATCCTACGAGCAGTACTTC
CASRPSSGSYEQYF
>NA|12|TRBJ2-5|few|TRBV6-2/TRBV6-3
TGTGCCAGCAGTTACTCACGGGAGACCCAGTACTTC
CASSYSRETQYF
>TRBD2|16|TRBJ2-1|NA|TRBV7-2
TGTGCCAGCAGCTTAGAGGCTAGCGGGGGCTACAATGAGCAGTTCTTC
CASSLEASGGYNEQFF